This TCR beta chain was profiled in a study of T cell responses to AZD1222 COVID-19 vaccine. Study-level information: Second-dose schedules of about 4 or about 12 weeks were combined.

Findings and limits, study-wide: Spike-specific TCR breadth and depth both grew after two AZD1222 doses. All repertoire sampling was performed exclusively after the peak T cell response. Unmutated regions of variants are reportedly targeted by nearly half of spike-specific TCRs.

A note on this clone: The antigen remains unidentified.

The data were produced by immunoSEQ multiplex PCR, yet TCRdb's version contains in-frame clones alone and is incomplete. The top ten hold 5.1% of the sample, which has approximately 100,000 clones, under 90% seen once. V shed 2 bases, J shed 5 bases, and the junction held 1 base outside the gene matches. Germline-derived CDR1 and CDR2 are KGHDR and SFDVKD. This CDR3 spans 13 amino acids. The rearrangement joins TRBV24-1 to TRBJ2-5; 7 nucleotides line up with TRBD2. The input for sequencing was peripheral blood, taken on day 0 of AZD1222 vaccination. This TCR was recovered from an adult in good health. The CDR3 loop is CATSDWEGETQYF. Here the CDR3 DNA reads TGTGCCACCAGTGATTGGGAGGGCGAGACCCAGTACTTC.